Listed here are 23 T cell receptor beta chains from one sample, sequenced in a study of T cell responses to AZD1222 COVID-19 vaccine. Assay: immunoSEQ multiplex PCR; the TCRdb copy retains only in-frame clones and omits some. The sample has around 94,000 clones; 88% are singletons. Specimen: peripheral blood, collected on day 0 of AZD1222 vaccination. These receptor sequences come from an adult in good health.

The J gene is TRBJ1-2, the V gene TRBV5-8; D is perhaps TRBD1 (5 bases). The ends were cut back, 3 bases at V and 5 bases at J, with 11 bases in the middle. The CDR3 has 13 residues. Germline V gene lookup returns CDR1 SGHTS and CDR2 YDEGEE. Here the CDR3 reads CASSSGTEYGYTF. In DNA, the CDR3 is TGTGCCAGCAGCTCCGGGACGGAATATGGCTACACCTTC. The entire variable domain, with the rest obtained from reference TRBV5-8 and TRBJ1-2, is as follows: EAGVTQSPTHLIKTRGQQATLRCSPISGHTSVYWYQQALGLGLQFLLWYDEGEERNRGNFPPRFSGRQFPNYSSELNVNALELEDSALYLCASSSGTEYGYTFGSGTRLTVV.

This clone was seen just once. The chain combines TRBV28 with TRBJ1-5, with a possible D match to TRBD1 (6 bases). The CDR3 has 14 amino acids. V was trimmed by 6 bases and J by 5 bases, leaving 14 bases between them. From germline, CDR1 is MDHEN and CDR2 SYDVKM. The CDR3 is CASRWTAGDQPQHF. The DNA of the CDR3 is TGTGCCAGCAGATGGACAGCGGGGGATCAGCCCCAGCATTTT.

The V call is TRBV5-4, the J call TRBJ2-2; TRBD2 matches at 10 bases. Germline CDR1 SGHNT, CDR2 YYREEE (reference sequence). The CDR3 length is 15 residues. V lost 4 bases to trimming and J lost 5 bases; unmatched junction nucleotides: 5. The CDR3 spells CASSRTSGATGELFF. The CDR3 DNA sequence: TGTGCCAGCAGCCGAACTAGCGGGGCAACCGGGGAGCTGTTTTTT.

V gene TRBV20-1 combines with J gene TRBJ2-7; 10 bases are a match to TRBD1. This CDR3 spans 14 amino acids. Germline CDR1 reads DFQATT; CDR2 reads SNEGSKA (reference sequence). V lost 3 bases, J lost 5 bases, and 7 bases stayed unmatched. The CDR3 reads CSASGDRGLHEQYF. The DNA for the CDR3 is TGCAGTGCTAGTGGGGACAGGGGACTCCACGAGCAGTACTTC.

The V gene is TRBV4-1, the J gene TRBJ2-6, with D possibly being TRBD1 (5 bases). This CDR3 region has 20 residues. Trimming removed 3 bases at V and 1 base at J, with 22 bases between. Germline CDR1 reads MGHRA; CDR2 reads YSYEKL. The CDR3 spells CASSHHLRAGLRSGANVLTF. The CDR3 bases are TGCGCCAGCAGCCACCACCTAAGAGCAGGGTTGCGATCTGGGGCCAACGTCCTGACTTTC.

The chain is built from TRBV2 and TRBJ2-7; D is possibly TRBD1 (6 bases). There are 14 residues in the CDR3. V gave up 6 bases and J gave up 0 bases, with 12 bases separating them. Germline CDR1 SNHLY, CDR2 FYNNEI. The CDR3 loop reads CASRGQFSSYEQYF. CDR3 coding DNA: TGTGCCAGCAGAGGACAGTTTAGCTCCTACGAGCAGTACTTC. Complete variable domain (other parts from reference TRBV2 and TRBJ2-7): EPEVTQTPSHQVTQMGQEVILRCVPISNHLYFYWYRQILGQKVEFLVSFYNNEISEKSEIFDDQFSVERPDGSNFTLKIRSTKLEDSAMYFCASRGQFSSYEQYFGPGTRLTVT.

This rearrangement joins TRBV6-2 or TRBV6-3 to TRBJ2-5; D not certain. In germline, CDR1 is MNHEY, CDR2 SVGEGT. The ends were cut back, 6 bases at V and 1 base at J, with 15 bases in the middle. The CDR3 has 15 residues. The CDR3 DNA is TGTGCCAGCAGCAGGCGTGCGGTATCCCAAGAGACCCAGTACTTC. Protein product: CASSRRAVSQETQYF.

This chain links TRBV7-9 with TRBJ1-2; D is uncertain. The CDR3 runs to 15 residues. V lost 1 base and J 1 base, leaving 10 bases between the germline ends. Per germline, CDR1 SEHNR and CDR2 FQNEAQ (reference sequence). The CDR3 nucleotides are TGTGCCAGCAGCTTAGAGGAAGGCCTTAACTATGGCTACACCTTC. This translates into CASSLEEGLNYGYTF.

V usage is TRBV7-8 and J usage is TRBJ2-3; 8 bases align to TRBD1. The germline CDR1 and CDR2 sequences are SGHVS and FQNEAQ. Trimming removed 5 bases from V and 2 bases from J; junction bases left unmatched: 6. This CDR3 spans 15 amino acids. The CDR3 is CASSARTGFTDTQYF. In DNA form, the CDR3 reads TGTGCCAGCAGCGCACGGACAGGGTTCACAGATACGCAGTATTTT. The entire variable domain, with the rest obtained from reference TRBV7-8 and TRBJ2-3, is as follows: GAGVSQSPRYKVAKRGQDVALRCDPISGHVSLFWYQQALGQGPEFLTYFQNEAQLDKSGLPSDRFFAERPEGSVSTLKIQRTQQEDSAVYLCASSARTGFTDTQYFGPGTRLTVL.

The J gene is TRBJ1-6, the V gene TRBV15, with D possibly TRBD1 on 6 matching bases. V shed 0 bases and J shed 7 bases, with 19 bases lying between them. The CDR3 consists of 18 residues. Looked up from germline, CDR1 is LNHNV and CDR2 is YYDKDF (reference sequence). CDR3 DNA sequence: TGTGCCACCAGCAGAGACGTATTTCGAGGGCAGGGGAATTCACCCCTCCACTTT. This translates into CATSRDVFRGQGNSPLHF.

V is TRBV15 and J is TRBJ1-1; D remains unclear. Germline CDR1 and CDR2: LNHNV and YYDKDF (reference sequence). Trimming shortened V by 0 bases and J by 3 bases, and 8 bases separated the two germline ends. The CDR3 contains 14 residues. For the CDR3, the DNA is TGTGCCACCAGCAGAGATCCGTCCTACACTGAAGCTTTCTTT. This sequence encodes CATSRDPSYTEAFF. The full variable domain, rest sourced from reference TRBV15 and TRBJ1-1, is DAMVIQNPRYQVTQFGKPVTLSCSQTLNHNVMYWYQQKSSQAPKLLFHYYDKDFNNEADTPDNFQSRRPNTSFCFLDIRSPGLGDTAMYLCATSRDPSYTEAFFGQGTRLTVV.

This sequence joins TRBV3-1 (or the pseudogene TRBV3-2) and TRBJ1-6; D gene ambiguous. This CDR3 is built from 14 residues. Germline values: CDR1 LGHDT, CDR2 YNNKEL (reference sequence). Trimming removed 2 bases at V and 10 bases at J, with 12 bases between. CDR3 loop: CASSQSRGRSPLHF. As DNA, the CDR3 is TGTGCCAGCAGCCAATCTCGAGGCAGGTCACCCCTCCACTTT.

The genes are TRBV7-9 and TRBJ2-5; D might be TRBD2 (5 bases). Germline values: CDR1 SEHNR, CDR2 FQNEAQ (reference sequence). The CDR3 contains 12 residues. V lost 4 bases, J lost 2 bases, and 5 bases lay in between. The CDR3 region is CASSSGQETQYF. The CDR3 region has the DNA TGTGCCAGCAGCTCGGGACAAGAGACCCAGTACTTC.

The rearrangement links TRBV7-2 to TRBJ2-5; 7 nucleotides align to TRBD2. Germline CDR1 SGHTA, CDR2 FQGNSA. The CDR3 runs 15 residues. Trimming cost V 1 base and J 7 bases; bases outside gene matches: 9. In DNA form, the CDR3 reads TGTGCCAGCAGCTTAGATGGGGGGGAGGCTCGGACCCAGTACTTC. It specifies CASSLDGGEARTQYF.

This clone was seen just once. The chain carries TRBV5-1 and TRBJ2-1, with 9 bases that match TRBD1. This CDR3 comprises 14 residues. The ends lost 4 bases at V and 5 bases at J; junction bases unmatched: 4. Per germline, CDR1 SGHRS and CDR2 YFSETQ. The CDR3 DNA follows: TGCGCCAGCAGCCTAAGGACAGGGGACAATGAGCAGTTCTTC. Encoded protein: CASSLRTGDNEQFF.

V gene TRBV2 combines with J gene TRBJ1-5, with TRBD1 identical over 11 bases. Trimming cost V 3 bases and J 6 bases; bases outside gene matches: 4. Germline lookup yields CDR1 SNHLY and CDR2 FYNNEI. The CDR3 has 15 residues. The CDR3 spells CASSEDRGLSQPQHF. The DNA for the CDR3 is TGTGCCAGCAGTGAGGACAGGGGGCTTTCTCAGCCCCAGCATTTT.

The CDR3 loop is CASTYSQGAGGNTIYF. The CDR3 DNA reads as TGTGCCAGCACCTACTCACAGGGGGCAGGTGGAAACACCATATATTTT. The chain links TRBV28 to TRBJ1-3; 9 bases are shared with TRBD1. CDR3 length equals 16 residues. Germline-derived CDR1 and CDR2 are MDHEN and SYDVKM. J was trimmed by 3 bases and V by 7 bases; bases with no gene match: 10.

The rearrangement links TRBV6-5 to TRBJ2-7; 8 positions match TRBD1. The junction had 11 bases not matched to a gene; V was cut back by 9 bases and J by 7 bases. This CDR3 has 13 amino acids. Germline CDR1 and CDR2: MNHEY and SVGAGI. The CDR3 coding sequence is TGTGCCAGTTCGAAGACAGGGGCGAGTGAGCAGTACTTC. Translated: CASSKTGASEQYF.

The chain couples TRBV6-6 to TRBJ2-5; tentative D call: TRBD1 (6 bases). The CDR3 covers 14 residues. V was cut by 0 bases and J by 3 bases, with 8 bases left in between. Germline lookup yields CDR1 MNHNY and CDR2 SVGAGI (reference sequence). Here the CDR3 DNA reads TGTGCCAGCAGTTACTCAAGGGGGAAAGAGACCCAGTACTTC. Amino acids: CASSYSRGKETQYF.

V is TRBV7-2 and J is TRBJ2-7, with D uncertain. This CDR3 has 13 amino acids. Germline V gene data show CDR1 as SGHTA and CDR2 as FQGNSA. V was shortened by 4 bases and J by 2 bases, with 9 bases between the two germline ends. CDR3 DNA: TGTGCCAGCAGCTCACCTTGGGCCTACGAGCAGTACTTC. This encodes CASSSPWAYEQYF. The variable domain in full, with the rest retrieved from reference TRBV7-2 and TRBJ2-7, is GAGVSQSPSNKVTEKGKDVELRCDPISGHTALYWYRQSLGQGLEFLIYFQGNSAPDKSGLPSDRFSAERTGGSVSTLTIQRTQQEDSAVYLCASSSPWAYEQYFGPGTRLTVT.

V gene TRBV25-1 combines with J gene TRBJ1-3, with D hard to call. Germline V CDR1 and CDR2: MGHDK, SYGVNS. CDR3 length: 11 residues. V lost 1 base to trimming and J lost 7 bases, with 2 bases between them. CDR3 nucleotide sequence: TGTGCCAGCAGTGAATGGAACACCATATATTTT. It translates to CASSEWNTIYF.

This chain connects TRBV7-2 to TRBJ1-3, with D perhaps TRBD1 (6 bases). Trimming cost V 8 bases and J 0 bases, with 11 bases left between them. The CDR3 runs to 14 residues. CDR1 is SGHTA, CDR2 FQGNSA, per germline. CDR3 nucleotide sequence: TGTGCCAGCCGTAGACAGGTCTCTGGAAACACCATATATTTT. This sequence encodes CASRRQVSGNTIYF.

This chain joins TRBV6-4 and TRBJ2-5; 7 nucleotides match TRBD1. The CDR3 has 19 residues. Germline loops: CDR1 MRHNA, CDR2 SNTAGT. V lost 4 bases and J lost 1; bases outside the gene matches: 18. CDR3 bases: TGTGCCAGCAGTGGAGTCGGAAGGGGGCGCTTGGTCGCCCAAGAGACCCAGTACTTC. This encodes CASSGVGRGRLVAQETQYF.